These 30 T cell receptor beta chains originate from one sample sequenced in a study of cytomegalovirus exposure and HLA in healthy donors. Data came from immunoSEQ multiplex PCR; TCRdb stores just in-frame clones and leaves some out. The table records approximately 70,000 clones, roughly 93% of them present only once. Sequenced: PBMCs. These receptors were obtained from a woman under 30 in good health and CMV-seronegative.

The chain carries TRBV11-2 and TRBJ2-5; TRBD1 agrees at 8 bases. CDR1 is SGHAT, CDR2 FQNNGV, per germline. The CDR3 length is 14 residues. The ends lost 5 bases at V and 3 bases at J; junction bases unmatched: 5. CDR3 coding DNA: TGTGCCAGCAGCCCCGAGGACAGGGAAGAGACCCAGTACTTC. This sequence encodes CASSPEDREETQYF.

This clone was detected a few times. V gene TRBV18 combines with J gene TRBJ2-7; possibly TRBD1 for D (6 bases). Germline V gives CDR1 KGHSH, CDR2 LQKENI. Trimming cost V 1 base and J 5 bases, with 12 bases left between them. The CDR3 covers 14 residues. CDR3 nucleotide sequence: TGTGCCAGCTCACCACGTCCAGGGGAAGACGAGCAGTACTTC. Translated: CASSPRPGEDEQYF.

The chain joins TRBV5-1 to TRBJ1-1; 7 bases agree with TRBD1. V was clipped by 4 bases and J by 3 bases; unmatched bases: 6. The CDR3 extends over 14 amino acids. The germline CDR1 and CDR2 sequences are SGHRS and YFSETQ. DNA of the CDR3: TGCGCCAGCAGCCAGGGGGTCGGGGACACTGAAGCTTTCTTT. The encoded protein is CASSQGVGDTEAFF.

The V gene is TRBV9, the J gene TRBJ2-2; 8 nucleotides align to TRBD2. CDR3 length: 16 amino acids. J gave up 4 bases and V 0 bases, and 5 bases lay outside the gene matches. The germline V gene has CDR1 SGDLS and CDR2 YYNGEE. CDR3 nucleotides: TGTGCCAGCAGCGTAGAAGCGGGAGTGATCACCGGGGAGCTGTTTTTT. Translation gives CASSVEAGVITGELFF.

This chain connects TRBV6-1 to TRBJ2-3, with 8 bases fitting TRBD1. The V gene's germline CDR1 is MNHNS and CDR2 SASEGT. The CDR3 has 13 residues. The trim removed 4 bases at V and 4 bases at J, leaving 1 base unmatched. The CDR3, as DNA: TGTGCCAGCAGTGGACAGGGGCCAGATACGCAGTATTTT. This encodes CASSGQGPDTQYF.

The chain uses TRBV7-3 and TRBJ1-2; 7 bases are shared with TRBD1. The V segment lost 1 base and the J segment 8 bases; nucleotides outside the gene matches: 4. Germline values: CDR1 SGHTA, CDR2 FQGTGA. The CDR3 extends over 13 amino acids. DNA for the CDR3: TGTGCCAGCAGCTTAAACGTAGGGGGCGGCTACACCTTC. As protein: CASSLNVGGGYTF. Complete variable domain (other parts from reference TRBV7-3 and TRBJ1-2): GAGVSQTPSNKVTEKGKYVELRCDPISGHTALYWYRQSLGQGPEFLIYFQGTGAADDSGLPNDRFFAVRPEGSVSTLKIQRTERGDSAVYLCASSLNVGGGYTFGSGTRLTVV.

The count of this clone is one. The rearrangement joins TRBV19 to TRBJ2-3; TRBD1 aligns across 7 bases. With V trimmed by 10 bases and J by 0 bases, 7 bases remained unmatched. The CDR3 has 14 amino acids. The germline CDR1 and CDR2 sequences are LNHDA and SQIVND (reference sequence). The CDR3 sequence is CATSRGQSTDTQYF. The CDR3 region has the DNA TGTGCCACCTCGAGGGGGCAGAGCACAGATACGCAGTATTTT.

The J gene is TRBJ2-3, the V gene TRBV7-9; 15 bases are shared with TRBD2. The V gene's germline CDR1 is SEHNR and CDR2 FQNEAQ (reference sequence). V shed 5 bases, J shed 5 bases, and the junction held 8 bases outside the gene matches. The CDR3 runs 17 residues. For the CDR3, the DNA is TGTGCCAGCAGCCCCGGACTAGCGGGAGGGGGGTTAGATACGCAGTATTTT. Protein: CASSPGLAGGGLDTQYF. Looking up the rest from reference TRBV7-9 and TRBJ2-3 gives the full variable domain: DTGVSQNPRHKITKRGQNVTFRCDPISEHNRLYWYRQTLGQGPEFLTYFQNEAQLEKSRLLSDRFSAERPKGSFSTLEIQRTEQGDSAMYLCASSPGLAGGGLDTQYFGPGTRLTVL.

The V call is TRBV6-5, the J call TRBJ1-1, with D perhaps TRBD1 (6 bases). Germline loops: CDR1 MNHEY, CDR2 SVGAGI. The ends were cut back, 0 bases at V and 0 bases at J, with 11 bases in the middle. This CDR3 is 16 amino acids long. As DNA, the CDR3 is TGTGCCAGCAGTTACTCTCCCGGACAGATGAACACTGAAGCTTTCTTT. Encoded protein: CASSYSPGQMNTEAFF.

Regarding this clone: This sample also contains other DNA sequences that code for the same CDR3. The chain has TRBV14 and TRBJ1-3, with D possibly being TRBD1 (5 bases). Per the germline V gene, CDR1 is SGHDN and CDR2 is FVKESK. V was clipped by 4 bases and J by 0 bases, with 7 bases between them. The CDR3 covers 14 residues. CDR3 nucleotide sequence: TGTGCCAGCAGCCCAGGACACTCTGGAAACACCATATATTTT. This codes for CASSPGHSGNTIYF.

This chain connects TRBV27 to TRBJ2-3; D remains unclear. Germline loops: CDR1 MNHEY, CDR2 SMNVEV (reference sequence). V gave up 5 bases and J gave up 2 bases, with 11 bases separating them. CDR3 size: 14 residues. CDR3 in DNA: TGTGCCAGCAGTGCCCGCCTAATCACAGATACGCAGTATTTT. This sequence encodes CASSARLITDTQYF.

Worth noting for this clone: Other nucleotide sequences in the sample specify the same CDR3. This chain links TRBV29-1 with TRBJ1-5; 7 bases are a match to TRBD1. The germline V gene encodes CDR1 SQVTM and CDR2 ANQGSEA. J was trimmed by 7 bases and V by 4 bases; bases with no gene match: 7. CDR3 size: 13 residues. CDR3 DNA sequence: TGCAGCGTTGGGGGGGCAGGGGGGCAGCCCCAGCATTTT. Translation: CSVGGAGGQPQHF.

V is TRBV28 and J is TRBJ2-6, with TRBD2 identical over 9 bases. The CDR3 runs 20 residues. V was clipped by 3 bases and J by 0 bases; unmatched bases: 12. The germline V gene has CDR1 MDHEN and CDR2 SYDVKM. The CDR3 loop reads CASSFPSGKALGSGANVLTF. The CDR3 nucleotides are TGTGCCAGCAGTTTCCCTAGCGGGAAGGCCCTTGGCTCTGGGGCCAACGTCCTGACTTTC.

This sequence joins TRBV28 and TRBJ2-2; 9 bases fit TRBD2. Germline-derived CDR1 and CDR2 are MDHEN and SYDVKM. The CDR3 is 15 amino acids. Trimming took 5 bases from V and 1 from J; bases not matched to a gene: 2. The CDR3 region is CASSRLAVNTGELFF. The CDR3, as DNA: TGTGCCAGCAGTCGACTAGCGGTGAACACCGGGGAGCTGTTTTTT.

This chain links TRBV9 with TRBJ2-1; TRBD2 matches at 8 bases. Per germline, CDR1 SGDLS and CDR2 YYNGEE. The CDR3 loop spans 16 amino acids. J was trimmed by 5 bases and V by 0 bases; bases with no gene match: 7. CDR3 protein: CASSVVAREAHNEQFF. The CDR3, as DNA: TGTGCCAGCAGCGTAGTTGCGCGGGAGGCCCACAATGAGCAGTTCTTC.

CDR3 sequence: CASSEATGGYNEQFF. The DNA of the CDR3 is TGTGCCAGCAGTGAAGCGACAGGGGGCTACAATGAGCAGTTCTTC. The rearrangement joins TRBV6-1 to TRBJ2-1, with 9 bases fitting TRBD1. This CDR3 is built from 15 residues. V shed 0 bases and J 3 bases; nucleotides not matched to a gene: 0. Germline values: CDR1 MNHNS, CDR2 SASEGT.

The V call is TRBV6-1, the J call TRBJ2-3; the match to TRBD2 covers 9 bases. This CDR3 spans 16 amino acids. From germline, CDR1 is MNHNS and CDR2 SASEGT. V was clipped by 1 base and J by 6 bases; unmatched bases: 8. CDR3 DNA sequence: TGTGCCAGCAGTGAAGAGGATAGCGGGAGCGGGGATACGCAGTATTTT. The encoded protein is CASSEEDSGSGDTQYF.

The rearrangement uses TRBV28 and TRBJ2-7, with 7 bases fitting TRBD1. The J segment lost 1 base and the V segment lost 6 bases, leaving 3 bases of the junction unmatched. CDR3 length equals 13 residues. CDR1 and CDR2 (germline): MDHEN, SYDVKM. CDR3 DNA: TGTGCCAGCAGAGTACAGGGGTCCTACGAGCAGTACTTC. Encoded protein: CASRVQGSYEQYF.

The V and J genes are TRBV9 and TRBJ2-4; TRBD2 matches 10 bases. CDR1 is SGDLS and CDR2 is YYNGEE in the germline V gene. The trim removed 0 bases at V and 0 bases at J, leaving 12 bases unmatched. This CDR3 is 20 amino acids long. This CDR3 is CASSVESGGAVSSAKNIQYF. CDR3 nucleotides: TGTGCCAGCAGCGTAGAAAGCGGGGGGGCGGTCTCCTCAGCCAAAAACATTCAGTACTTC.

This sequence joins TRBV13 and TRBJ2-5; D may be TRBD2 (7 bases). V shed 3 bases and J shed 5 bases, with 16 bases lying between them. Per the germline V gene, CDR1 is PRHDT and CDR2 is FYEKMQ (reference sequence). The CDR3 is made up of 15 amino acids. The CDR3 coding sequence is TGTGCCAGCAGCTTGGGGGGGGGCGGCGAGGAGACCCAGTACTTC. Translating it yields CASSLGGGGEETQYF.

This rearrangement joins TRBV18 to TRBJ2-7; 9 bases align to TRBD1. Germline loops: CDR1 KGHSH, CDR2 LQKENI. This CDR3 has 15 amino acids. V shed 4 bases and J 6 bases; nucleotides not matched to a gene: 10. CDR3: CASSRPGQGFGEQYF. As DNA, the CDR3 is TGTGCCAGCTCACGCCCGGGACAGGGATTCGGCGAGCAGTACTTC.

The rearrangement links TRBV6-6 to TRBJ2-2; 10 bases align to TRBD2. Germline lookup yields CDR1 MNHNY and CDR2 SVGAGI (reference sequence). This CDR3 is 15 amino acids long. Trimming at V came to 7 bases and at J to 4 bases, leaving 6 bases not matched to a gene. CDR3 loop: CASNPTSGRTGELFF. DNA of the CDR3: TGTGCCAGCAATCCGACTAGCGGGCGCACCGGGGAGCTGTTTTTT.

The rearrangement uses TRBV5-8 and TRBJ1-1, with a weak D call TRBD1 (6 bases). The CDR3 is made up of 15 amino acids. Germline-derived CDR1 and CDR2 are SGHTS and YDEGEE. The V and J ends lost 0 bases and 4 bases respectively, with 13 bases between them. The CDR3 sequence: CASSLALSRGTEAFF. In DNA, the CDR3 is TGTGCCAGCAGCTTGGCCTTATCCAGGGGCACTGAAGCTTTCTTT.

About this clone: This is likely a read error, given that the CDR3 carries no conserved phenylalanine or tryptophan at its end. No DNA is shown, since the ends of the CDR3 on it are uncertain; the CDR3 is the one TCRdb lists. The V and J genes are TRBV29-1 and TRBJ1-2; the tabulated D call, TRBD1, remains unverified against the DNA. The CDR3 is 12 amino acids in total, end residues counted. Germline values: CDR1 SQVTM, CDR2 ANQGSEA. The CDR3 loop reads CSVEEGQGGLRT.

This clone was observed once. This CDR3 reads CASPGTGVSYEQYF. DNA of the CDR3: TGTGCCAGTCCCGGGACAGGGGTCTCCTACGAGCAGTACTTC. The chain links TRBV19 to TRBJ2-7, with 10 nucleotides matching TRBD1. The CDR3 is 14 residues long. Trimming at V came to 8 bases and at J to 0 bases, leaving 4 bases not matched to a gene. Germline CDR1 reads LNHDA; CDR2 reads SQIVND (reference sequence).

This chain links TRBV6-9 with TRBJ2-7; D gene ambiguous. Trimming took 1 base from V and 7 from J, leaving 14 bases between them. This CDR3 spans 14 amino acids. Germline CDR1 is MNHGY and CDR2 is SVAAGI. CDR3 DNA: TGTGCCAGCAGTTATTGCCCGACGGGTATTGAGCAGTACTTC. Translating gives CASSYCPTGIEQYF.

V is TRBV7-3 and J is TRBJ2-2; D is possibly TRBD2 (5 bases). The V and J ends lost 5 bases and 7 bases respectively, with 17 bases between them. The CDR3 sequence is 15 residues long. Germline CDR1 is SGHTA and CDR2 is FQGTGA. For the CDR3, the DNA is TGTGCCAGCAGCCCGGGTCACCCCGGAGGCGGGGAGCTGTTTTTT. This codes for CASSPGHPGGGELFF.

In this sample, this clone turned up once. The rearrangement uses TRBV25-1 and TRBJ1-2; 8 nucleotides agree with TRBD1. This CDR3 has 13 amino acids. Looked up from germline, CDR1 is MGHDK and CDR2 is SYGVNS. V trimming: 4 bases; J trimming: 10 bases; junction bases outside the gene matches: 8. The CDR3, as DNA: TGTGCCAGCAGTGCCCCAGGGGGCGCGGACTACACCTTC. Protein: CASSAPGGADYTF.

V usage is TRBV7-2 and J usage is TRBJ1-5, with a possible D match to TRBD1 (5 bases). V lost 1 base and J lost 6, with 10 bases in between. Per germline, CDR1 SGHTA and CDR2 FQGNSA. The CDR3 runs to 14 residues. This chain's CDR3 is CASSLGQGSQPQHF. The CDR3 nucleotides are TGTGCCAGCAGCTTAGGTCAGGGAAGTCAGCCCCAGCATTTT.

J is TRBJ1-2 and V is TRBV29-1; 9 bases agree with TRBD1. The CDR3 contains 13 residues. Trimming took 6 bases from V and 8 from J; bases not matched to a gene: 10. CDR1 and CDR2 from the germline V gene are SQVTM and ANQGSEA. The DNA of the CDR3 is TGCAGCGTACGCCGGGACAGGGAAGACGGCTACACCTTC. Translated, it gives CSVRRDREDGYTF.